One and the same sample provided the 17 T cell receptor beta chains below, sequenced in a study of blood T cell repertoires in COVID-19. Method: immunoSEQ multiplex PCR; TCRdb's copy keeps in-frame clones and lacks some. The table lists 99,000 or so clones, 82% of them singletons. The sample was peripheral blood. These receptors all stem from a man in his 60s with acute or convalescent COVID-19.

J is TRBJ1-2 and V is TRBV12-5; 7 bases line up with TRBD1. CDR1 and CDR2 (germline): LGHNT, FRNRAP. The trim removed 5 bases at V and 4 bases at J, leaving 13 bases unmatched. The length of the CDR3 is 16 residues. CDR3 in DNA: TGTGCTAGTGGTCTCTTCGGTGGAGGGGGCAGCTATGGCTACACCTTC. Translation gives CASGLFGGGGSYGYTF.

The CDR3 reads CASSPAGQGNQPQHF. The DNA of the CDR3 is TGTGCCAGCAGCCCGGCCGGACAGGGGAATCAGCCCCAGCATTTT. The V and J genes are TRBV6-2 or TRBV6-3 and TRBJ1-5; 9 bases align to TRBD1. Unmatched junction bases numbered 7, after V lost 6 bases and J lost 4 bases. The germline gives CDR1 MNHEY, CDR2 SVGEGT. The CDR3 runs 15 residues.

This chain joins TRBV19 and TRBJ2-5; 7 positions match TRBD1. Germline assignment: CDR1 LNHDA and CDR2 SQIVND (reference sequence). The CDR3 is 14 amino acids. The J segment lost 5 bases and the V segment lost 5 bases, leaving 8 bases of the junction unmatched. Here the CDR3 DNA reads TGTGCCAGTAGTCGGACAGGATCAAGGGAGACCCAGTACTTC. Amino acids: CASSRTGSRETQYF.

The chain is built from TRBV7-8 and TRBJ1-2, with D hard to call. CDR1 and CDR2 from the germline V gene are SGHVS and FQNEAQ. The CDR3 has 11 residues. V lost 4 bases and J lost 10, with 10 bases in between. The CDR3 spells CASSSGRAYTF. The CDR3 bases are TGTGCCAGCAGCTCGGGGAGGGCCTACACCTTC.

V usage is TRBV28 and J usage is TRBJ2-1, with TRBD2 matching 7 bases. Germline CDR1 is MDHEN and CDR2 is SYDVKM. The CDR3 consists of 16 residues. The trim removed 1 base at V and 0 bases at J, leaving 3 bases unmatched. The CDR3 region is CASSLSASGSYNEQFF. As DNA, the CDR3 is TGTGCCAGCAGTTTATCGGCTAGCGGCTCCTACAATGAGCAGTTCTTC.

The V gene is TRBV18, the J gene TRBJ1-1; 7 nucleotides match TRBD1. CDR1 is KGHSH, CDR2 LQKENI, per germline. This CDR3 has 15 residues. Trimming removed 3 bases from V and 6 bases from J; junction bases left unmatched: 10. CDR3 region: CASSPARGSGSEAFF. Here the CDR3 DNA reads TGTGCCAGCTCACCCGCCAGGGGGTCCGGTTCTGAAGCTTTCTTT.

This clone was seen just once. V gene TRBV6-1 combines with J gene TRBJ2-1, with D maybe TRBD1 (6 bases). Trimming left V 2 bases short and J 2 bases short, with 10 bases between. CDR3 length: 15 residues. Germline assignment: CDR1 MNHNS and CDR2 SASEGT. CDR3 nucleotide sequence: TGTGCCAGCAGTGAACAGGGGCAAGCCTACAATGAGCAGTTCTTC. Translated: CASSEQGQAYNEQFF.

This clone was counted only a few times. The CDR3 sequence: CASSKVAGLIYNEQFF. CDR3 DNA: TGTGCCAGCAGCAAAGTTGCGGGACTTATCTACAATGAGCAGTTCTTC. This sequence joins TRBV21-1 and TRBJ2-1; the D call in the table, TRBD2, was not verified against the DNA. TRBV21-1 is an annotated pseudogene. The CDR3 length is 16 residues.

In its sample, this clone was seen many times. Other DNA sequences in this specimen translate into the identical CDR3. This chain links TRBV27 with TRBJ2-7; 9 bases fit TRBD2. This CDR3 is 14 amino acids long. V lost 3 bases to trimming and J lost 2 bases; unmatched junction nucleotides: 2. Germline CDR1 MNHEY, CDR2 SMNVEV (reference sequence). The DNA of the CDR3 is TGTGCCAGCAGTTTCTCTAGCGGGACCTACGAGCAGTACTTC. Translating gives CASSFSSGTYEQYF.

The rearrangement uses TRBV5-1 and TRBJ2-6; D remains ambiguous. V shed 1 base and J shed 0 bases, with 5 bases lying between them. CDR3 length: 15 residues. CDR1 is SGHRS, CDR2 YFSETQ, per germline. The CDR3 here is CASSLTSSGANVLTF. The CDR3 DNA is TGCGCCAGCAGCTTGACAAGCTCTGGGGCCAACGTCCTGACTTTC.

The V gene is TRBV27, the J gene TRBJ2-4; TRBD2 matches 12 bases. Germline trimming cut 4 bases from V and 7 bases from J; bases unmatched to any gene: 8. The CDR3 totals 16 residues. Germline CDR1 MNHEY, CDR2 SMNVEV (reference sequence). The CDR3 loop reads CASSSELTSGRNIQYF. The CDR3 DNA is TGTGCCAGCAGTTCCGAGCTAACTAGCGGGAGGAACATTCAGTACTTC.

About this clone itself: Relative to the germline gene, one junction end is altered; a read error may explain this. The V and J genes are TRBV19 and TRBJ1-1; 7 nucleotides agree with TRBD1. The CDR3 consists of 14 residues. Germline V CDR1 and CDR2: LNHDA, SQIVND (reference sequence). The CDR3 DNA reads as TGTGCCAGTAGCATAGACAGGGAGAACACTGAAGCTTTCTTT. Its protein is CASSIDRENTEAFF.

The J gene is TRBJ1-1, the V gene TRBV7-9; TRBD1 might be the D (6 bases). Trimming stripped 5 bases from V and 6 bases from J, with 19 bases between. Per the germline V gene, CDR1 is SEHNR and CDR2 is FQNEAQ (reference sequence). The CDR3 totals 15 residues. The CDR3 bases are TGTGCCAGCAGCCTAGATTGGGGAAAGGGGGCTGAAGCTTTCTTT. Its translation is CASSLDWGKGAEAFF.

The CDR3 coding sequence is TGTGCCAGCAGCTTAGGACGGACAGGGGCCTACGAGCAGTACTTC. Its translation is CASSLGRTGAYEQYF. The chain employs TRBV13 and TRBJ2-7; 9 bases are a match to TRBD1. This CDR3 has 15 amino acids. The germline CDR1 and CDR2 sequences are PRHDT and FYEKMQ (reference sequence). The junction had 2 bases not matched to a gene; V was cut back by 0 bases and J by 2 bases.

The chain couples TRBV12-2 to TRBJ1-2; the listed D gene, TRBD1, was not tested against the DNA. TRBV12-2 is deemed a pseudogene. The CDR3 has 19 residues. CDR3 sequence: CASRSRRIPPGQENYGYTF. The DNA of the CDR3 is TGTGCAAGTCGCTCCCGAAGAATACCCCCGGGACAGGAGAACTATGGCTACACCTTC.

There are a few counts of this clone. The chain recombines TRBV5-6 with TRBJ2-3, with 11 bases that match TRBD2. J lost 4 bases, V lost 4 bases, and 5 bases had no gene match. CDR3 length: 15 residues. Per germline, CDR1 SGHDT and CDR2 YYEEEE. CDR3 region: CASSPTSGNADTQYF. The CDR3 DNA reads as TGTGCCAGCAGCCCGACTAGCGGGAACGCAGATACGCAGTATTTT. The full variable domain, completed using reference TRBV5-6 and TRBJ2-3, is DAGVTQSPTHLIKTRGQQVTLRCSPKSGHDTVSWYQQALGQGPQFIFQYYEEEERQRGNFPDRFSGHQFPNYSSELNVNALLLGDSALYLCASSPTSGNADTQYFGPGTRLTVL.

This chain links TRBV12-5 with TRBJ2-2; 13 nucleotides agree with TRBD2. CDR1 and CDR2 from the germline V gene are LGHNT and FRNRAP. This CDR3 comprises 17 residues. The J segment lost 8 bases and the V segment lost 1 base, leaving 7 bases of the junction unmatched. The CDR3 here is CASGLASGTSGTGELFF. CDR3 in DNA: TGTGCTAGTGGTTTGGCCTCCGGGACTAGCGGGACGGGGGAGCTGTTTTTT.